The 9 T cell receptor beta chains below come from one sample, sequenced in a study of T-cell memory formation after mild COVID-19. TCRdb itself ran the 5' RACE reads through MiXCR, one entry per CDR3 protein. The table shows over 300,000 distinct CDR3 sequences, with about 20% occurring only once. Sequencing used PBMCs or a T cell subset sorted from them (not recorded which). These receptors were obtained from a man younger than 35 who had mild COVID-19 (a few samples of this study predate the infection). Cell type and time point are not known.

The V and J genes are TRBV7-9 and TRBJ1-5; D perhaps matches TRBD1 (5 bases). Germline V CDR1 and CDR2: SEHNR, FQNEAQ (reference sequence). This CDR3 contains 14 residues. V lost 5 bases, J lost 6 bases, and 14 bases lay in between. The CDR3 DNA follows: TGTGCCAGCAGCGCCGGGGCAGGCGGTCAGCCCCAGCATTTT. Translating it yields CASSAGAGGQPQHF.

This clonotype was observed a handful of times. The V call is TRBV6-2 or TRBV6-3, the J call TRBJ1-1; TRBD1 is a possible D gene (6 bases). Trimming removed 2 bases at V and 12 bases at J, with 13 bases between. Germline CDR1 is MNHEY and CDR2 is SVGEGT. The CDR3 has 12 amino acids. This CDR3 is CASSYLGGTPFF. CDR3 bases: TGTGCCAGCAGTTACCTTGGCGGGACACCTTTCTTT.

Only a few counts were recorded for this clonotype. This chain joins TRBV29-1 and TRBJ1-1; 10 bases match TRBD1. The V gene's germline CDR1 is SQVTM and CDR2 ANQGSEA. The CDR3 runs to 17 residues. Trimming took 3 bases from V and 0 from J; bases not matched to a gene: 10. CDR3 amino acids: CSVEGEGQGKMNTEAFF. CDR3 in DNA: TGCAGCGTTGAGGGAGAGGGACAGGGGAAAATGAACACTGAAGCTTTCTTT.

There are a few counts of this clonotype. As DNA, the CDR3 is TGCGCCAGCAGTCCACGGCCTGGAGAGAATCAGCCCCAGCATTTT. As protein: CASSPRPGENQPQHF. The chain joins TRBV5-1 to TRBJ1-5; D unresolved. The ends were cut back, 5 bases at V and 4 bases at J, with 16 bases in the middle. The CDR3 length is 15 residues. Germline values: CDR1 SGHRS, CDR2 YFSETQ.

This clonotype was counted a few times. CDR3 sequence: CASSGYAGPYEQYF. In DNA form, the CDR3 reads TGTGCCAGCAGTGGTTACGCTGGGCCCTACGAGCAGTACTTC. This sequence joins TRBV6-1 and TRBJ2-7; no reliable D call. The V end lost 4 bases, the J end lost 2 bases, and 12 bases lay between the germline ends. The CDR3 runs 14 residues. CDR1 is MNHNS, CDR2 SASEGT, per germline.

This clonotype was seen more than once but under ten times. The chain links TRBV6-6 to TRBJ1-1, with a weak D call TRBD1 (6 bases). The CDR3 is made up of 14 amino acids. Per germline, CDR1 MNHNY and CDR2 SVGAGI (reference sequence). The V end lost 11 bases, the J end lost 5 bases, and 21 bases lay between the germline ends. The chain's CDR3 is CAGGQGAWGTEAFF. The CDR3 DNA reads TGTGCCGGGGGGCAGGGTGCCTGGGGGACTGAAGCTTTCTTT.

A remark on this clonotype: It may be a read error: a sequence one base away is much more abundant. The chain is built from TRBV4-2 and TRBJ2-5; 10 bases align to TRBD2. Germline V gives CDR1 LGHNA, CDR2 YNFKEQ. The CDR3 extends over 17 amino acids. The ends lost 4 bases at V and 5 bases at J; junction bases unmatched: 13. The CDR3 bases are TGTGCCAGCAGCCGAGACGGTTCTAGCGGGAGTTATGAGACCCAGTACTTC. Translating it yields CASSRDGSSGSYETQYF.

This clonotype came up a few times. This chain links TRBV24-1 with TRBJ2-3, with a possible D match to TRBD1 (5 bases). The CDR3 loop spans 17 amino acids. The V gene lost 3 bases and the J gene lost 4 bases, with 19 bases spanning the gap. From germline, CDR1 is KGHDR and CDR2 SFDVKD. This CDR3 reads CATSDPRRGTGADTQYF. For the CDR3, the DNA is TGTGCCACCAGTGATCCCCGTAGAGGTACAGGCGCAGATACGCAGTATTTT.

The V and J genes are TRBV7-2 and TRBJ2-2; D possibly corresponds to TRBD2 (5 bases). Trimming shortened V by 5 bases and J by 4 bases, and 17 bases separated the two germline ends. The CDR3 is 16 residues long. The germline gives CDR1 SGHTA, CDR2 FQGNSA. In DNA, the CDR3 is TGTGCCAGCAGCCCGGCGGGTTCGTGGGGCACCGGGGAGCTGTTTTTT. Amino acid sequence: CASSPAGSWGTGELFF.